This TCR beta chain was sequenced during a study of tumor-infiltrating lymphocytes in oesophageal squamous cell carcinoma. TCRdb reanalysed the PCR reads using MiXCR and keeps one entry per CDR3 protein. The data show tens of thousands of distinct CDR3 sequences, over 30% seen once. The V and J ends lost 0 bases and 3 bases respectively, with 3 bases between them. Germline lookup yields CDR1 SGHNT and CDR2 YENEEA. The CDR3 consists of 13 residues. The receptor comes from a female donor with esophageal squamous cell carcinoma. V is TRBV11-3 and J is TRBJ2-1; no reliable D call. Sequencing was performed on esophageal tumor tissue. The DNA for the CDR3 is TGTGCCAGCAGCTTAGAGGACTACAATGAGCAGTTCTTC. Its protein product is CASSLEDYNEQFF.